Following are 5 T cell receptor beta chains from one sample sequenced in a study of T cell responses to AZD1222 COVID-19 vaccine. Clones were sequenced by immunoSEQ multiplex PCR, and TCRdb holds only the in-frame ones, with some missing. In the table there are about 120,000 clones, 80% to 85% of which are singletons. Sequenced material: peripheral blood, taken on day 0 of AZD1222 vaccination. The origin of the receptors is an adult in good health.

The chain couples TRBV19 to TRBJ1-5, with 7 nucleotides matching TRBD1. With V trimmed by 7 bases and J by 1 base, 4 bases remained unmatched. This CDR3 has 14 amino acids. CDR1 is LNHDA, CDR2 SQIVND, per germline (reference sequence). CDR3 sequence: CASTLQGSNQPQHF. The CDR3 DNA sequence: TGTGCCAGTACTCTACAGGGGAGCAATCAGCCCCAGCATTTT.

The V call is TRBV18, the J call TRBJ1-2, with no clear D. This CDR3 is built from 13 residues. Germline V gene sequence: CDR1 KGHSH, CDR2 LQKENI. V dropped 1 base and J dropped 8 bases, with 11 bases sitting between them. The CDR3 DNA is TGTGCCAGCTCACCACTAGGACGTGACGGCTACACCTTC. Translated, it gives CASSPLGRDGYTF.

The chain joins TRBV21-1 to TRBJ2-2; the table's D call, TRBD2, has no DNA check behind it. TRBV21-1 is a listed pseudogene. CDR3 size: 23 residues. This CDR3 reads CASSKRFHPPSGRAIENTGELFF. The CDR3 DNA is TGTGCCAGCAGCAAACGTTTTCATCCGCCCAGCGGGAGGGCCATCGAGAACACCGGGGAGCTGTTTTTT.

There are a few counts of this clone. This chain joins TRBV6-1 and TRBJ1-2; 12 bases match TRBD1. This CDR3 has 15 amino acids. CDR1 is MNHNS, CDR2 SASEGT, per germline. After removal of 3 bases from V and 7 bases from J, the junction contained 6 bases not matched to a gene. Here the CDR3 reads CASSDTGQGAIGYTF. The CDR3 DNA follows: TGTGCCAGCAGTGATACGGGACAGGGGGCGATTGGCTACACCTTC.

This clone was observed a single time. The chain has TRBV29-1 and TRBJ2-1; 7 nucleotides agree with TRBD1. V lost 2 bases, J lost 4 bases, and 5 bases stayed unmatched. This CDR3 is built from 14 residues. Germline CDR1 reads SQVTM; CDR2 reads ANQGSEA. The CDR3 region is CSVELGTVYNEQFF. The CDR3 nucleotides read TGCAGCGTTGAACTGGGGACAGTTTACAATGAGCAGTTCTTC.